These 25 T cell receptor beta chains came from one sample sequenced in a study of beta chain features in type 1 diabetes (dated by TCRdb to the late 2010s). Here is what the overall study found, with its caveats: Type 1 diabetes patients showed a moderate but significant shortening of TCRB CDR3 length in all four CD4+ subsets.

These TCRs are of unknown antigen specificity. Library preparation was by the immunoSEQ multiplex PCR assay. The entire amount of isolated RNA was reverse transcribed using the High Capacity cDNA Reverse Transcription Kit, so the sequenced TCRB transcripts were expressed ones. TCRdb limited this immuneACCESS table to in-frame rearrangements with V and J called. A share of clones is missing; checked studies link under half to unresolved V genes, and the rest is unexplained. The sample table records about 390,000 clones; around a tenth of these occur just once. Together, the top ten hold about 0.63% of the sample. The sequenced sample consisted of central memory CD4+ T cells from blood. The receptors were sampled from a young man with type 1 diabetes.

The rearrangement links TRBV10-3 to TRBJ2-5; D call uncertain. The J call may be faulty, since TRBJ2-7 better matches the DNA end. The CDR3 is 13 amino acids. Germline V gives CDR1 ENHRY, CDR2 SYGVKD. In DNA form, the CDR3 reads TGTGCCATCAGTGACTTCATAGCCTACGAGCAGTACTTC. It translates to CAISDFIAYEQYF.

Notes on this clone: This same CDR3 is encoded by further DNA sequences in the sample. In DNA form, the CDR3 reads TGTGCCAGCAGTGAAGCGCGCGGCTACGAGCAGTACTTC. Residues: CASSEARGYEQYF. This rearrangement joins TRBV6-1 to TRBJ2-7; no firm D call. Looked up from germline, CDR1 is MNHNS and CDR2 is SASEGT. V shed 0 bases and J shed 3 bases, with 6 bases lying between them. The CDR3 contains 13 residues.

This sequence joins TRBV10-3 and TRBJ2-1, with 13 bases identical to TRBD2. Germline V lookup: CDR1 ENHRY, CDR2 SYGVKD. The CDR3 has 19 amino acids. The J segment lost 5 bases and the V segment lost 4 bases, leaving 14 bases of the junction unmatched. CDR3 in amino acids: CAISAFGTSGIERNNEQFF. For the CDR3, the DNA is TGTGCCATCAGTGCCTTCGGGACTAGCGGGATAGAAAGAAACAATGAGCAGTTCTTC.

This chain uses TRBV28 with TRBJ1-2; 7 nucleotides agree with TRBD1. This CDR3 is built from 13 residues. Germline V lookup: CDR1 MDHEN, CDR2 SYDVKM. V was clipped by 6 bases and J by 3 bases; unmatched bases: 4. The CDR3 loop is CASSTGAYYGYTF. The CDR3 DNA follows: TGTGCCAGCAGCACAGGGGCTTACTATGGCTACACCTTC.

Only a few counts were recorded for this clone. This chain links TRBV20-1 with TRBJ2-1; TRBD2 aligns across 7 bases. V was clipped by 6 bases and J by 7 bases; unmatched bases: 3. The germline gives CDR1 DFQATT, CDR2 SNEGSKA (reference sequence). The CDR3 sequence is 11 residues long. The CDR3, as DNA: TGCAGTGCGCACGGGAGGAATGAGCAGTTCTTC. This sequence encodes CSAHGRNEQFF.

The V call is TRBV5-1, the J call TRBJ2-5; D is possibly TRBD1 or TRBD2 (7 bases each). The CDR3 has 16 amino acids. V gave up 3 bases and J gave up 5 bases, with 20 bases separating them. Germline lookup yields CDR1 SGHRS and CDR2 YFSETQ. CDR3 DNA: TGCGCCAGCAGCTCAGGACTACAGGGGAGGGTTGAGACCCAGTACTTC. It is translated as CASSSGLQGRVETQYF.

This clone was counted ten times or more. The CDR3 sequence: CASSQGRADEQFF. The CDR3 DNA reads as TGCGCCAGCAGCCAAGGTAGGGCGGACGAGCAGTTCTTC. The genes are TRBV4-3 and TRBJ2-1; no reliable D call. This CDR3 comprises 13 residues. Germline V gene lookup returns CDR1 LGHNA and CDR2 YSLEER. The V end lost 1 base, the J end lost 10 bases, and 11 bases lay between the germline ends.

The V call is TRBV4-2, the J call TRBJ2-1; 10 bases agree with TRBD2. V shed 5 bases and J 7 bases; nucleotides not matched to a gene: 14. The CDR3 has 17 amino acids. CDR1 and CDR2 from the germline V gene are LGHNA and YNFKEQ. The CDR3, as DNA: TGTGCCAGCAGCAAACATATACCTAGCGGGAGCTTGAATGAGCAGTTCTTC. This sequence encodes CASSKHIPSGSLNEQFF.

This clone came up a few times. The chain has TRBV28 and TRBJ1-1; TRBD1 matches 10 bases. The germline gives CDR1 MDHEN, CDR2 SYDVKM. This CDR3 has 18 residues. The V segment lost 4 bases and the J segment 7 bases; nucleotides outside the gene matches: 18. CDR3 bases: TGTGCCAGCAGTTCGACCGGACAGGGGGATTGGACATTCTTTGAAGCTTTCTTT. This gives the protein CASSSTGQGDWTFFEAFF. Full variable domain (rest looked up from reference TRBV28 and TRBJ1-1): DVKVTQSSRYLVKRTGEKVFLECVQDMDHENMFWYRQDPGLGLRLIYFSYDVKMKEKGDIPEGYSVSREKKERFSLILESASTNQTSMYLCASSSTGQGDWTFFEAFFGQGTRLTVV.

This chain joins TRBV30 and TRBJ2-5, with D possibly being TRBD1 or TRBD2 (5 bases each). V was cut by 5 bases and J by 5 bases, with 15 bases left in between. The CDR3 loop spans 13 amino acids. The germline gives CDR1 GTSNPN, CDR2 SVGIG (reference sequence). In nucleotides, the CDR3 is TGTGCCTGGGATTCGGGGCTTAGCGAGACCCAGTACTTC. It specifies CAWDSGLSETQYF.

This clone came up a few times. The chain couples TRBV28 to TRBJ1-4, with TRBD1 as a possible D gene (5 bases). Looked up from germline, CDR1 is MDHEN and CDR2 is SYDVKM. V was trimmed by 7 bases and J by 6 bases, leaving 12 bases between them. The CDR3 is 13 amino acids. This chain's CDR3 is CASTSGVDEKLFF. For the CDR3, the DNA is TGTGCCAGCACTTCGGGGGTAGATGAAAAACTGTTTTTT.

This clone was counted only a few times. The gene calls are TRBV29-1 and TRBJ2-7; 7 positions match TRBD2. The CDR3 covers 12 residues. CDR1 and CDR2 (germline): SQVTM, ANQGSEA. Losses at the gene ends were 6 bases for V and 6 bases for J; bases not matched to a gene: 8. The CDR3 DNA reads TGCAGCGTCGCCCTGGGGAGGGCCGAGCAGTACTTC. Translating it yields CSVALGRAEQYF.

The chain joins TRBV9 to TRBJ1-5; possible D gene TRBD1, 6 bases. With 4 bases removed from V and 0 bases from J, the gap between germline ends came to 11 bases. The CDR3 runs to 15 residues. Germline CDR1 reads SGDLS; CDR2 reads YYNGEE. The CDR3 DNA is TGTGCCAGCAGCAAAACAGGGAATAGCAATCAGCCCCAGCATTTT. Translation gives CASSKTGNSNQPQHF.

The genes are TRBV13 and TRBJ2-5, with 11 bases that match TRBD2. The CDR3 totals 15 residues. Germline assignment: CDR1 PRHDT and CDR2 FYEKMQ (reference sequence). With 1 base clipped from V and 5 bases from J, the junction kept 3 bases outside the gene matches. The CDR3 protein is CASSLALAGGETQYF. The CDR3 nucleotides are TGTGCCAGCAGCTTAGCCCTAGCGGGAGGTGAGACCCAGTACTTC.

A word on this clone: Sequence at one end of the junction differs from germline and may be a read error. The V and J genes are TRBV5-8 and TRBJ2-5, with 10 bases fitting TRBD2. The CDR3 contains 16 residues. Germline CDR1 is SGHTS and CDR2 is YDEGEE. The CDR3 reads CASSLGLAGDQEAQYF. Here the CDR3 DNA reads TGTGCCAGCAGCTTAGGTCTAGCGGGAGACCAAGAGGCCCAGTACTTC.

In its sample, this clone was seen a few times. The chain couples TRBV6-5 to TRBJ2-7; TRBD2 matches 8 bases. The CDR3 is made up of 15 amino acids. Trimming cost V 4 bases and J 4 bases; bases outside gene matches: 9. CDR1 and CDR2 from the germline V gene are MNHEY and SVGAGI. The CDR3 is CASSFSAGGGYEQYF. CDR3 sequence (DNA): TGTGCCAGCAGTTTTTCGGCGGGAGGAGGATACGAGCAGTACTTC.

This rearrangement joins TRBV12-5 to TRBJ2-5, with D uncertain. V lost 1 base and J 5 bases, leaving 5 bases between the germline ends. Germline CDR1 and CDR2: LGHNT and FRNRAP. The CDR3 contains 12 residues. The CDR3 nucleotides read TGTGCTAGTGGTTTGGGGATTGAGACCCAGTACTTC. Translation gives CASGLGIETQYF.

This clone was seen a handful of times. A read error is the likely source, as a far larger clone sits one nucleotide away. The rearrangement uses TRBV9 and TRBJ2-2; no clear D. This CDR3 contains 14 residues. Germline values: CDR1 SGDLS, CDR2 YYNGEE. The V gene lost 4 bases and the J gene lost 4 bases, with 11 bases spanning the gap. In DNA form, the CDR3 reads TGTGCCAGCAGCCCAACCTCGGGCACCGGGGAGCTGTTTTTT. Its translation: CASSPTSGTGELFF. The full variable domain, in which reference TRBV9 and TRBJ2-2 provide the parts outside the CDR3, is DSGVTQTPKHLITATGQRVTLRCSPRSGDLSVYWYQQSLDQGLQFLIQYYNGEERAKGNILERFSAQQFPDLHSELNLSSLELGDSALYFCASSPTSGTGELFFGEGSRLTVL.

This clone has more than one count but fewer than ten. CDR3 DNA: TGTGCCAGCAGCTTGGAGAGTTTGCCGGATGAGACCCAGTACTTC. This gives the protein CASSLESLPDETQYF. J is TRBJ2-5 and V is TRBV5-6; no definite D call. The V end lost 0 bases, the J end lost 5 bases, and 14 bases lay between the germline ends. Germline V CDR1 and CDR2: SGHDT, YYEEEE. The CDR3 has 15 amino acids. The full variable domain, with the rest looked up from reference TRBV5-6 and TRBJ2-5, is DAGVTQSPTHLIKTRGQQVTLRCSPKSGHDTVSWYQQALGQGPQFIFQYYEEEERQRGNFPDRFSGHQFPNYSSELNVNALLLGDSALYLCASSLESLPDETQYFGPGTRLLVL.

This chain links TRBV18 with TRBJ2-1, with D uncertain. V lost 6 bases to trimming and J lost 3 bases, with 9 bases between them. The length of the CDR3 is 13 residues. Looked up from germline, CDR1 is KGHSH and CDR2 is LQKENI. The CDR3 bases are TGTGCCAGCTCCCCCCAGCTCTACAATGAGCAGTTCTTC. This translates into CASSPQLYNEQFF.

This clone was counted a few times. This chain connects TRBV7-9 to TRBJ2-7, with D perhaps TRBD1 or TRBD2 (6 bases each). This CDR3 comprises 14 residues. Germline loops: CDR1 SEHNR, CDR2 FQNEAQ (reference sequence). Trimming removed 5 bases at V and 7 bases at J, with 18 bases between. CDR3 sequence reads: CASSLPGAEREQYF. The CDR3 DNA reads as TGTGCCAGCAGCCTGCCGGGGGCTGAAAGGGAGCAGTACTTC.

The chain joins TRBV4-3 to TRBJ2-6; D is unresolved. Trimming stripped 0 bases from V and 0 bases from J, with 15 bases between. Germline CDR1 is LGHNA and CDR2 is YSLEER. The CDR3 loop spans 19 amino acids. The CDR3 bases are TGCGCCAGCAGCCAAGATCGGCAGAGAGTCGTCTCTGGGGCCAACGTCCTGACTTTC. This sequence encodes CASSQDRQRVVSGANVLTF.

This clone was seen a handful of times. V is TRBV5-6 and J is TRBJ1-2, with 8 nucleotides matching TRBD1. The germline V gene encodes CDR1 SGHDT and CDR2 YYEEEE. The J segment lost 4 bases and the V segment lost 5 bases, leaving 4 bases of the junction unmatched. The CDR3 totals 13 residues. The CDR3 nucleotides are TGTGCCAGCAGTCCCGGGACAGGCTATGGCTACACCTTC. This codes for CASSPGTGYGYTF.

This clone was detected many times. The V call is TRBV7-9, the J call TRBJ2-3; D ambiguous. Trimming took off 5 bases at V and 2 bases at J, with 11 bases between the two ends. Germline V lookup: CDR1 SEHNR, CDR2 FQNEAQ (reference sequence). The length of the CDR3 is 14 residues. The chain's CDR3 is CASSLPQTTDTQYF. Here the CDR3 DNA reads TGTGCCAGCAGCCTCCCCCAGACCACAGATACGCAGTATTTT. Full variable domain (outside the CDR3, taken from reference TRBV7-9 and TRBJ2-3): DTGVSQNPRHKITKRGQNVTFRCDPISEHNRLYWYRQTLGQGPEFLTYFQNEAQLEKSRLLSDRFSAERPKGSFSTLEIQRTEQGDSAMYLCASSLPQTTDTQYFGPGTRLTVL.

This clone was seen more than once but under ten times. CDR3 nucleotide sequence: TGTGCCAGCAGCGTAGCGAACAGGGGTGAGACCCAGTACTTC. This encodes CASSVANRGETQYF. The J gene is TRBJ2-5, the V gene TRBV9; 7 bases are a match to TRBD1. Unmatched junction bases numbered 4, after V lost 0 bases and J lost 5 bases. The CDR3 loop spans 14 amino acids. Germline CDR1 SGDLS, CDR2 YYNGEE.